This T cell receptor beta chain was captured by sequencing in a study of blood T cells in healthy people across ages. Study findings and constraints: Versus aged donors, long-lived donors had higher diversity and more naive CD4+ cells.

It was with a sample-barcoded 5' primer and a J-beta primer mix that a second PCR of roughly 7 to 12 cycles was run. TCRdb re-called the 5' RACE reads with MiXCR, one entry per CDR3 protein. The table lists over 550,000 distinct CDR3 sequences, less than 35% of them singletons. The V gene's germline CDR1 is MNHNS and CDR2 SASEGT. V lost 1 base to trimming and J lost 5 bases, with 14 bases between them. The CDR3 is 15 residues long. This clonotype was counted many times. Antigen unknown. This receptor was taken from a woman of 80 years or more in good health. The V call is TRBV6-1, the J call TRBJ2-5; D perhaps matches TRBD1 (5 bases). Sequenced sample: blood. This chain's CDR3 is CASSEDGRVVETQYF. CDR3 coding DNA: TGTGCCAGCAGTGAAGACGGCAGGGTTGTGGAGACCCAGTACTTC.